This T cell receptor (beta chain) was captured in a study of T cell responses to AZD1222 COVID-19 vaccine. Whole-study context: The analysis combined second doses at about 4 or about 12 weeks.

The CDR3 consists of 16 residues. V was clipped by 5 bases and J by 0 bases; unmatched bases: 8. Germline CDR1 is MRHNA and CDR2 is SNTAGT. Libraries were prepared by immunoSEQ multiplex PCR; TCRdb keeps only in-frame clonotypes and omits some of them. The sample has approximately 110,000 clones; around 84% are singletons. This chain joins TRBV6-4 and TRBJ1-1, with 8 positions matching TRBD1. The clonotype was recovered from an adult in good health. The source material was peripheral blood, sampled on day 0 of AZD1222 vaccination. The DNA for the CDR3 is TGTGCCAGCAGTCCCGGGACAGGACATATGAACACTGAAGCTTTCTTT. Translation gives CASSPGTGHMNTEAFF.